These 30 T cell receptor beta chains were all obtained from the same sample, sequenced in a study of T cells in Graves' hyperthyroidism and ophthalmopathy. RNA transcripts served as the template for amplifying TCR beta CDR3 regions. The TCR CDR3 was amplified in a first-round RT-PCR using the HTBI primer set. In TCRdb, the multiplex PCR reads were re-called with MiXCR into one record per CDR3 protein. The sample has hundreds of thousands of distinct CDR3 sequences; about 16% are singletons. The sample taken for sequencing was blood. The receptors originated from a woman aged 25 to 39 with Graves' hyperthyroidism.

This clonotype was seen at least ten times. This sequence joins TRBV18 and TRBJ1-1; TRBD1 might be the D (5 bases). The CDR3 is 15 amino acids. Germline CDR1 KGHSH, CDR2 LQKENI. V was clipped by 4 bases and J by 0 bases, with 12 bases between them. CDR3 region: CASSRWGDLNTEAFF. In DNA, the CDR3 is TGTGCCAGCTCACGTTGGGGGGACCTGAACACTGAAGCTTTCTTT.

This clonotype has a count of ten or more. The chain carries TRBV20-1 and TRBJ2-3, with TRBD2 matching over 7 bases. V was clipped by 6 bases and J by 0 bases; unmatched bases: 3. The CDR3 sequence is 13 residues long. The germline CDR1 and CDR2 sequences are DFQATT and SNEGSKA (reference sequence). DNA of the CDR3: TGCAGTGCCCTAGCGGCTAGCACAGATACGCAGTATTTT. It encodes CSALAASTDTQYF.

This clonotype was found a few times. The V and J genes are TRBV3-1 and TRBJ1-4; 7 positions match TRBD1. The V segment lost 3 bases and the J segment 8 bases; nucleotides outside the gene matches: 12. CDR1 is LGHDT and CDR2 is YNNKEL in the germline V gene (reference sequence). The length of the CDR3 is 16 residues. This CDR3 reads CASSQEQGKLGEKLFF. CDR3 DNA: TGTGCCAGCAGCCAGGAACAGGGGAAGTTGGGGGAAAAACTGTTTTTT.

At least ten counts were recorded for this clonotype. V and J are TRBV11-1 and TRBJ2-1; the D gene is possibly TRBD2 (5 bases). Germline assignment: CDR1 SGHAT and CDR2 FQDESV (reference sequence). V lost 1 base and J 0 bases, leaving 13 bases between the germline ends. This CDR3 is built from 17 residues. The CDR3 region is CASSLVPAAPSYNEQFF. Here the CDR3 DNA reads TGTGCCAGCAGCTTAGTGCCAGCGGCCCCCTCCTACAATGAGCAGTTCTTC. Complete variable domain (other parts from reference TRBV11-1 and TRBJ2-1): EAEVAQSPRYKITEKSQAVAFWCDPISGHATLYWYRQILGQGPELLVQFQDESVVDDSQLPKDRFSAERLKGVDSTLKIQPAELGDSAMYLCASSLVPAAPSYNEQFFGPGTRLTVL.

This clonotype showed up many times. The J gene is TRBJ1-3, the V gene TRBV11-2; D unresolved. Germline V gene sequence: CDR1 SGHAT, CDR2 FQNNGV. V was clipped by 1 base and J by 0 bases, with 10 bases between them. The CDR3 covers 16 residues. CDR3 sequence (DNA): TGTGCCAGCAGCTTAGGGGGAACCTACTCTGGAAACACCATATATTTT. Amino acids: CASSLGGTYSGNTIYF. Supplemented by reference TRBV11-2 and TRBJ1-3, the full variable domain reads EAGVAQSPRYKIIEKRQSVAFWCNPISGHATLYWYQQILGQGPKLLIQFQNNGVVDDSQLPKDRFSAERLKGVDSTLKIQPAKLEDSAVYLCASSLGGTYSGNTIYFGEGSWLTVV.

This clonotype was picked up many times. V is TRBV12-3 or TRBV12-4 and J is TRBJ2-5; D not certain. V gave up 2 bases and J gave up 5 bases, with 3 bases separating them. This CDR3 has 11 amino acids. This chain's CDR3 is CASSLRETQYF. Written as DNA, the CDR3 is TGTGCCAGCAGTTTACGGGAGACCCAGTACTTC.

This clonotype turned up a few times. The J gene is TRBJ2-7, the V gene TRBV7-9; D not resolved. Between the trimmed V and J ends, which lost 4 bases and 2 bases, there was a span of 12 bases. Per germline, CDR1 SEHNR and CDR2 FQNEAQ (reference sequence). There are 14 residues in the CDR3. The CDR3 coding sequence is TGTGCCAGCAGCTCCCGTGGGATACCCTACGAGCAGTACTTC. As protein: CASSSRGIPYEQYF.

DNA of the CDR3: TGTGCCAGCAGCTTACGGACAGGAGGTCCCCAAGAGACCCAGTACTTC. Residues: CASSLRTGGPQETQYF. The chain uses TRBV7-9 and TRBJ2-5; 7 bases agree with TRBD1. CDR3 length: 16 amino acids. CDR1 and CDR2 (germline): SEHNR, FQNEAQ (reference sequence). The V and J ends lost 2 bases and 1 base, in that order; junction bases with no gene match: 7.

This clonotype was seen more than once but under ten times. The chain recombines TRBV19 with TRBJ2-7; 9 bases line up with TRBD1. Trimming at V came to 5 bases and at J to 2 bases, leaving 4 bases not matched to a gene. The CDR3 is made up of 14 amino acids. Germline CDR1 LNHDA, CDR2 SQIVND (reference sequence). The CDR3 DNA is TGTGCCAGTAGTTACGGGACAGGGACCTACGAGCAGTACTTC. This translates into CASSYGTGTYEQYF.

The chain recombines TRBV12-3 or TRBV12-4 with TRBJ2-5, with 7 bases identical to TRBD1. The CDR3 runs to 14 residues. V lost 6 bases and J lost 5; bases outside the gene matches: 9. CDR3 protein: CASRGQRVGETQYF. In nucleotides, the CDR3 is TGTGCCAGCAGGGGACAGAGGGTCGGTGAGACCCAGTACTTC.

This clonotype was detected ten times or more. The rearrangement links TRBV12-3 or TRBV12-4 to TRBJ2-5; 7 nucleotides agree with TRBD1. The ends lost 7 bases at V and 2 bases at J; junction bases unmatched: 10. This CDR3 region has 15 residues. The CDR3 spells CASTPTTGTQETQYF. The DNA of the CDR3 is TGTGCCAGCACCCCGACGACAGGGACACAAGAGACCCAGTACTTC.

This clonotype was detected many times. The rearrangement joins TRBV20-1 to TRBJ2-5; 10 bases map to TRBD2. The CDR3 has 16 amino acids. The ends lost 5 bases at V and 2 bases at J; junction bases unmatched: 11. Per the germline V gene, CDR1 is DFQATT and CDR2 is SNEGSKA (reference sequence). The CDR3 is CSAERAGGPRQETQYF. The CDR3 region has the DNA TGCAGTGCTGAACGAGCGGGAGGGCCACGACAAGAGACCCAGTACTTC.

This clonotype was seen at least ten times. The V gene is TRBV20-1, the J gene TRBJ2-7; no definite D call. Germline values: CDR1 DFQATT, CDR2 SNEGSKA (reference sequence). V was clipped by 1 base and J by 7 bases, with 5 bases between them. This CDR3 contains 10 residues. CDR3 sequence reads: CSARAGEQYF. For the CDR3, the DNA is TGCAGTGCTAGAGCTGGGGAGCAGTACTTC.

V gene TRBV9 combines with J gene TRBJ2-1; no clear D gene. CDR1 and CDR2 from the germline V gene are SGDLS and YYNGEE. V was pared by 6 bases and J by 9 bases, with 19 bases between. CDR3 length: 14 amino acids. CDR3 protein: CASTPDGRAGEQFF. The CDR3 DNA reads TGTGCCAGCACCCCGGACGGACGGGCTGGTGAGCAGTTCTTC.

The chain has TRBV4-1 and TRBJ2-7; 12 bases are a match to TRBD2. The trim removed 4 bases at V and 6 bases at J, leaving 7 bases unmatched. This CDR3 has 15 amino acids. Germline lookup yields CDR1 MGHRA and CDR2 YSYEKL. DNA of the CDR3: TGCGCCAGCAGCCTCGACCGACTAGCGGGAGCCGAGCAGTACTTC. It is translated as CASSLDRLAGAEQYF.

This clonotype has a handful of counts. The chain carries TRBV4-1 and TRBJ2-3; TRBD1 is a possible D gene (5 bases). CDR1 and CDR2 (germline): MGHRA, YSYEKL. The CDR3 extends over 14 amino acids. Trimming took 1 base from V and 8 from J, leaving 13 bases between them. DNA of the CDR3: TGCGCCAGCAGCCAAGCCGGGCAGGGCGGTACGCAGTATTTT. Its protein product is CASSQAGQGGTQYF.

The V and J genes are TRBV27 and TRBJ2-7; 8 bases are shared with TRBD2. The CDR3 sequence is 14 residues long. After removal of 5 bases from V and 7 bases from J, the junction contained 10 bases not matched to a gene. Germline V gives CDR1 MNHEY, CDR2 SMNVEV (reference sequence). The CDR3 nucleotides are TGTGCCAGCAGTAAGGGACTAGGGCCGTGGGAGCAGTACTTC. Translated, it gives CASSKGLGPWEQYF.

This sequence joins TRBV15 and TRBJ2-2, with D tentatively TRBD2 (6 bases). V lost 2 bases and J 4 bases, leaving 11 bases between the germline ends. The CDR3 has 15 amino acids. Germline CDR1 reads LNHNV; CDR2 reads YYDKDF (reference sequence). DNA for the CDR3: TGTGCCACCAGCAGACGGGGGAGGAGCACCGGGGAGCTGTTTTTT. Its protein product is CATSRRGRSTGELFF.

This rearrangement joins TRBV5-1 to TRBJ2-3; 8 bases agree with TRBD1. Losses at the gene ends were 4 bases for V and 1 base for J; bases not matched to a gene: 5. Germline CDR1 and CDR2: SGHRS and YFSETQ. This CDR3 comprises 15 residues. CDR3 nucleotide sequence: TGCGCCAGCAGCCCGGACAGGGCCGGCACAGATACGCAGTATTTT. Translated, it gives CASSPDRAGTDTQYF.

This clonotype was found many times. This rearrangement joins TRBV28 to TRBJ2-1, with 8 bases aligning to TRBD1. Germline assignment: CDR1 MDHEN and CDR2 SYDVKM. This CDR3 has 15 amino acids. Unmatched junction bases numbered 8, after V lost 5 bases and J lost 5 bases. CDR3 coding DNA: TGTGCCAGCAGTCACTCCGGGACAGGAAACAATGAGCAGTTCTTC. Encoded protein: CASSHSGTGNNEQFF.

This clonotype has ten or more counts. V usage is TRBV27 and J usage is TRBJ2-7; TRBD1 or TRBD2 may be the D gene (5 bases each). V was clipped by 6 bases and J by 1 base, with 16 bases between them. Germline V lookup: CDR1 MNHEY, CDR2 SMNVEV (reference sequence). CDR3 size: 15 residues. CDR3 in DNA: TGTGCCAGCAGCCCAACCGGGACCGAATCCTACGAGCAGTACTTC. Residues: CASSPTGTESYEQYF.

This clonotype was counted a few times. The rearrangement links TRBV3-1 to TRBJ1-1; possibly TRBD1 for D (5 bases). The V and J ends lost 4 bases and 4 bases respectively, with 13 bases between them. The CDR3 spans 14 residues. Per the germline V gene, CDR1 is LGHDT and CDR2 is YNNKEL (reference sequence). The CDR3 is CASSPGTSSTEAFF. The CDR3 nucleotides read TGTGCCAGCAGCCCTGGGACCTCGAGCACTGAAGCTTTCTTT.

This chain links TRBV6-2 or TRBV6-3 with TRBJ2-3; a possible D gene is TRBD2 (6 bases). Germline V gene sequence: CDR1 MNHEY, CDR2 SVGEGT. The CDR3 extends over 14 amino acids. Trimming removed 6 bases from V and 3 bases from J, with 13 bases in between. The CDR3: CASRPGLDTDTQYF. CDR3 DNA sequence: TGTGCCAGCAGACCGGGACTTGATACAGATACGCAGTATTTT.

In this sample, this clonotype turned up a few times. The chain is built from TRBV30 and TRBJ2-7; D is tentatively TRBD1 or TRBD2 (5 bases each). The CDR3 is 11 residues long. Looked up from germline, CDR1 is GTSNPN and CDR2 is SVGIG (reference sequence). With 5 bases removed from V and 2 bases from J, the gap between germline ends came to 7 bases. As DNA, the CDR3 is TGTGCCTGGCTGGGACCCTACGAGCAGTACTTC. Amino acids: CAWLGPYEQYF.

The sample holds many counts of this clonotype. The CDR3 region has the DNA TGCGCCAGCAGCTTGGGGACAGGGGCTTCCACAGATACGCAGTATTTT. Its protein is CASSLGTGASTDTQYF. The rearrangement joins TRBV5-1 to TRBJ2-3; 9 bases match TRBD1. This CDR3 comprises 16 residues. The germline V gene encodes CDR1 SGHRS and CDR2 YFSETQ. Trimming took 0 bases from V and 2 from J; bases not matched to a gene: 4.

This chain connects TRBV19 to TRBJ1-5; tentatively, D is TRBD1 (6 bases). This CDR3 spans 13 amino acids. V was pared by 10 bases and J by 11 bases, with 21 bases between. Per the germline V gene, CDR1 is LNHDA and CDR2 is SQIVND (reference sequence). The CDR3 DNA reads as TGTGCCACAGAGGGGGACATCGGGGCGTCCCAGCATTTT. Protein: CATEGDIGASQHF.

This clonotype was observed a handful of times. The chain recombines TRBV28 with TRBJ2-7; D not resolved. V shed 3 bases and J shed 5 bases, with 11 bases lying between them. The CDR3 runs 13 residues. The germline gives CDR1 MDHEN, CDR2 SYDVKM. The CDR3 sequence: CASSFRDSNEQYF. In DNA form, the CDR3 reads TGTGCCAGCAGTTTTAGAGATTCCAACGAGCAGTACTTC.

The rearrangement uses TRBV3-1 and TRBJ1-2; tentative D call: TRBD1 (5 bases). V lost 2 bases, J lost 6 bases, and 16 bases lay in between. The CDR3 is 15 amino acids. In germline, CDR1 is LGHDT, CDR2 YNNKEL (reference sequence). In DNA, the CDR3 is TGTGCCAGCAGCCAATTTCCGACGGGGCCGGATGGCTACACCTTC. Translating it yields CASSQFPTGPDGYTF. The complete variable domain, with remaining parts taken from reference TRBV3-1 and TRBJ1-2, reads DTAVSQTPKYLVTQMGNDKSIKCEQNLGHDTMYWYKQDSKKFLKIMFSYNNKELIINETVPNRFSPKSPDKAHLNLHINSLELGDSAVYFCASSQFPTGPDGYTFGSGTRLTVV.

In its sample, this clonotype was seen a few times. The chain has TRBV6-1 and TRBJ2-1; a weak D match, TRBD2 (5 bases). CDR3 length: 13 residues. Trimming took 8 bases from V and 0 from J, leaving 8 bases between them. Germline loops: CDR1 MNHNS, CDR2 SASEGT. In DNA, the CDR3 is TGTGCCAGCTTGAGGGACTCCTACAATGAGCAGTTCTTC. This translates into CASLRDSYNEQFF.

Ten or more counts support this clonotype. This chain joins TRBV20-1 and TRBJ2-7; 9 bases fit TRBD1. Looked up from germline, CDR1 is DFQATT and CDR2 is SNEGSKA (reference sequence). The CDR3 sequence is 14 residues long. Trimming removed 5 bases from V and 2 bases from J; junction bases left unmatched: 7. In DNA form, the CDR3 reads TGCAGTGCTGAGAGGGGACAGGGCGCCTACGAGCAGTACTTC. It is translated as CSAERGQGAYEQYF.